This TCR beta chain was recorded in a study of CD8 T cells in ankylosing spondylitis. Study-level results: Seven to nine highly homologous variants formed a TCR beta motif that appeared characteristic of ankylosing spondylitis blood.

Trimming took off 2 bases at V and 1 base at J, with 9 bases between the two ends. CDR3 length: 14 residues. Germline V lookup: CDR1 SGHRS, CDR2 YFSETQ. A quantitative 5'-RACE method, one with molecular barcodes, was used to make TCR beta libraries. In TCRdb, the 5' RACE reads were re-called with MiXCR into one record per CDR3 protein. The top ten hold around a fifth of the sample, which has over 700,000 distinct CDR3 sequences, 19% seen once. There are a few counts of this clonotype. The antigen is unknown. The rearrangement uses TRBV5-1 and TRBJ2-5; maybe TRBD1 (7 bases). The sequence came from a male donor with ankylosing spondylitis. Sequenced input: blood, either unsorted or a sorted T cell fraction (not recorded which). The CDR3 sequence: CASSFQGGQETQYF. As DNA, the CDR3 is TGCGCCAGCAGCTTTCAGGGGGGCCAAGAGACCCAGTACTTC.